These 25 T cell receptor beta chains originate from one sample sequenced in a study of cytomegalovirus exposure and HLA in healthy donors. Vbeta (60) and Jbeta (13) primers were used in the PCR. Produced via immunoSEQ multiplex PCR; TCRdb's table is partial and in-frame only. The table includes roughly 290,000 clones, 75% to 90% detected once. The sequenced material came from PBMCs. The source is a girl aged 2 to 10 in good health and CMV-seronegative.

This chain's CDR3 is CASSFVRGPTYNEQFF. The DNA of the CDR3 is TGTGCCAGCAGTTTTGTCAGGGGGCCTACCTACAATGAGCAGTTCTTC. V gene TRBV28 combines with J gene TRBJ2-1, with 8 bases aligning to TRBD1. The CDR3 consists of 16 residues. V trimming: 3 bases; J trimming: 2 bases; junction bases outside the gene matches: 6. Germline CDR1 and CDR2: MDHEN and SYDVKM.

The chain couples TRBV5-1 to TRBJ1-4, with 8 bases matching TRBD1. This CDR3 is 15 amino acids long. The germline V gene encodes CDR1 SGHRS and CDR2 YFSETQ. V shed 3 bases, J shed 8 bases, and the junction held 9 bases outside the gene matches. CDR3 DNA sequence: TGCGCCAGCAGCTCCGGACAGGGACGGGACGAAAAACTGTTTTTT. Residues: CASSSGQGRDEKLFF.

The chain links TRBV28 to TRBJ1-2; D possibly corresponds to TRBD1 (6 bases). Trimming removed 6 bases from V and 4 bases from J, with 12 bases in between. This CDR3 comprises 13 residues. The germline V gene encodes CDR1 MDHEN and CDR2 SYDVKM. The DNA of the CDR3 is TGTGCCAGCAGAACGCCGGACAGCTATGGCTACACCTTC. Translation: CASRTPDSYGYTF.

In nucleotides, the CDR3 is TGTGCCAGCAGACCTGGGGGCTCCCGTTCAAATCAGCCCCAGCATTTT. This gives the protein CASRPGGSRSNQPQHF. The chain uses TRBV28 and TRBJ1-5; maybe TRBD1 (6 bases). CDR3 length: 16 residues. The germline V gene has CDR1 MDHEN and CDR2 SYDVKM. V gave up 6 bases and J gave up 4 bases, with 19 bases separating them.

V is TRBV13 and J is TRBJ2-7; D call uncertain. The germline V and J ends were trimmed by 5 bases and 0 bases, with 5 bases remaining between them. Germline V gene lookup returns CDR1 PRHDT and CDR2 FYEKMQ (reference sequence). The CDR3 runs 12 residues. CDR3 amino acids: CASSLSSYEQYF. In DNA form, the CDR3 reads TGTGCCAGCAGCCTTAGCTCCTACGAGCAGTACTTC.

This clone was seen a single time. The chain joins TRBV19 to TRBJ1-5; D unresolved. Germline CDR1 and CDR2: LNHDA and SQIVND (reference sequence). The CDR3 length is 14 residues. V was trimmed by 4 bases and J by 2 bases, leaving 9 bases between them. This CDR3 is CASSTGSRNQPQHF. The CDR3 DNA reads TGTGCCAGTAGTACAGGTAGTCGCAATCAGCCCCAGCATTTT.

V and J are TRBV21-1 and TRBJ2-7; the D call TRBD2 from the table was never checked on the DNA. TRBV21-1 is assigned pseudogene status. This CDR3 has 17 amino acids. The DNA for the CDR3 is TGTGCCAGCGGCCCGCTGGGACTAGCGGGCCCCACCTACGAGCAGTACTTC. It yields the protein CASGPLGLAGPTYEQYF.

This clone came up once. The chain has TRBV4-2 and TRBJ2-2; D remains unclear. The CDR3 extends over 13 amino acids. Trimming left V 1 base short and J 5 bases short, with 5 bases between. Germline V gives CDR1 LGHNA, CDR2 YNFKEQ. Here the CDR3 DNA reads TGTGCCAGCAGCCAAGCCCTAACCGGGGAGCTGTTTTTT. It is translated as CASSQALTGELFF.

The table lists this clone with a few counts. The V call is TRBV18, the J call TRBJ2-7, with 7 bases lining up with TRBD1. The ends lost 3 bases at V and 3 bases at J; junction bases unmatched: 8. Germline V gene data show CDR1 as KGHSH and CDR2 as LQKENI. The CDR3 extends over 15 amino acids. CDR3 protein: CASSPQTGFFYEQYF. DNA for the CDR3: TGTGCCAGCTCACCTCAGACAGGGTTCTTCTACGAGCAGTACTTC.

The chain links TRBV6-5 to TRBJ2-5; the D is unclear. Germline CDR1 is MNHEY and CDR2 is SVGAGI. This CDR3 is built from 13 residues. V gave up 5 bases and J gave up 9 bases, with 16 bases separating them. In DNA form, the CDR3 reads TGTGCCAGCAGTCTTTACCTACAGAGACCCCAGTACTTC. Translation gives CASSLYLQRPQYF.

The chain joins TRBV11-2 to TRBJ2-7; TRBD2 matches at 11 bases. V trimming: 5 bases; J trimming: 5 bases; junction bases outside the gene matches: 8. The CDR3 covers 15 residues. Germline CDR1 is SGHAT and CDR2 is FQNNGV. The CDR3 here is CASSGGTSGAHEQYF. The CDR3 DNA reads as TGTGCCAGCAGCGGAGGGACTAGCGGAGCCCACGAGCAGTACTTC.

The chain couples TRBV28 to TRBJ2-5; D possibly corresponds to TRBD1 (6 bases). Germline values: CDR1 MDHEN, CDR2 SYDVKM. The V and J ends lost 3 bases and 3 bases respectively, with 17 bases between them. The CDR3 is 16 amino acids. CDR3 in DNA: TGTGCCAGCAGTTTTCGGCAGGGGAGACGGGAAGAGACCCAGTACTTC. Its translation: CASSFRQGRREETQYF.

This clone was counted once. The CDR3 nucleotides read TGTGCCAGCAGCTCGTTAGCGGGGGGGATAGATACGCAGTATTTT. Its translation: CASSSLAGGIDTQYF. The chain carries TRBV7-9 and TRBJ2-3; 11 nucleotides line up with TRBD2. J lost 5 bases, V lost 4 bases, and 5 bases had no gene match. Germline V gene sequence: CDR1 SEHNR, CDR2 FQNEAQ (reference sequence). CDR3 length equals 15 residues.

This CDR3 is CASRLCPRDRVIRWGNQPQHF. The CDR3 nucleotides are TGTGCAAGTCGCTTATGTCCCCGGGACAGGGTGATTCGCTGGGGCAATCAGCCCCAGCATTTT. The rearrangement links TRBV12-2 to TRBJ1-5; TRBD1 is the table's D call and was not checked against the DNA. TRBV12-2 is a pseudogene. The CDR3 has 21 residues.

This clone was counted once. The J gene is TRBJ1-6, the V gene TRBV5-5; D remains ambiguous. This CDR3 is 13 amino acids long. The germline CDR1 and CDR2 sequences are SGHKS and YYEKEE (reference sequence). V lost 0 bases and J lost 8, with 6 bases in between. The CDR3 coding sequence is TGTGCCAGCAGCTTGGCCGTTTATTCACCCCTCCACTTT. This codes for CASSLAVYSPLHF. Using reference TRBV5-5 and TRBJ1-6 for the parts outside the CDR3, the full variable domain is DAGVTQSPTHLIKTRGQQVTLRCSPISGHKSVSWYQQVLGQGPQFIFQYYEKEERGRGNFPDRFSARQFPNYSSELNVNALLLGDSALYLCASSLAVYSPLHFGNGTRLTVT.

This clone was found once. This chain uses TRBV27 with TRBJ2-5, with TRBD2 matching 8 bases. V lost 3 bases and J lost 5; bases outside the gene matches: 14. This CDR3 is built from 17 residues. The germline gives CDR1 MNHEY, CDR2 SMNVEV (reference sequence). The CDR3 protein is CASSFTGGLILGETQYF. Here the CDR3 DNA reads TGTGCCAGCAGTTTTACGGGGGGGCTGATTCTCGGGGAGACCCAGTACTTC.

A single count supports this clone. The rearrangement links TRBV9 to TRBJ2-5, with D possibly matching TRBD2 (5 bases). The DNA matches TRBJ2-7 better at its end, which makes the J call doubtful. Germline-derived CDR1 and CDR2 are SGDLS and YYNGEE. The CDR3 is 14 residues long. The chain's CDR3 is CASSVEVGDYEQYF. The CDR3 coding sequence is TGTGCCAGCAGCGTAGAAGTGGGAGACTACGAGCAGTACTTC.

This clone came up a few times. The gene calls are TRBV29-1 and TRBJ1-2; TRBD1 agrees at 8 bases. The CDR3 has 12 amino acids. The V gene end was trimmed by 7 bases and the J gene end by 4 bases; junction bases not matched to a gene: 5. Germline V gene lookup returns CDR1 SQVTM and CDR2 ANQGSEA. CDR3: CSGLDRAYGYTF. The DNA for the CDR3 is TGCAGCGGGCTGGACAGGGCCTATGGCTACACCTTC.

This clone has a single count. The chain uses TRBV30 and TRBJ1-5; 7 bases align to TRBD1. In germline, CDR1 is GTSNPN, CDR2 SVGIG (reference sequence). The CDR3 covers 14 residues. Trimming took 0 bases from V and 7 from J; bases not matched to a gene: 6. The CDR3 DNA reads TGTGCCTGGAGTGTTAAAGGGGGCGGACAGCCCCAGCATTTT. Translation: CAWSVKGGGQPQHF.

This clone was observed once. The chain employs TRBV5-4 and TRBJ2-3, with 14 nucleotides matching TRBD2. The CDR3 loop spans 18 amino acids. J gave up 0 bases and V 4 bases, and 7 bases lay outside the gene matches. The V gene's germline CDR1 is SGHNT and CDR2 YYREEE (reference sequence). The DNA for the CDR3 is TGTGCCAGCAGCAGACTAGCGGGGGGGCCCTTTAGCACAGATACGCAGTATTTT. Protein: CASSRLAGGPFSTDTQYF.

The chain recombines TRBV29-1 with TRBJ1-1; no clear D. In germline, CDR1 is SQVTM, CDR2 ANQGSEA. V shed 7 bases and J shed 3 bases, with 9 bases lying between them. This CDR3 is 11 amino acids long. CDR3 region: CSAVAYTEAFF. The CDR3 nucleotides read TGCAGCGCAGTGGCCTACACTGAAGCTTTCTTT.

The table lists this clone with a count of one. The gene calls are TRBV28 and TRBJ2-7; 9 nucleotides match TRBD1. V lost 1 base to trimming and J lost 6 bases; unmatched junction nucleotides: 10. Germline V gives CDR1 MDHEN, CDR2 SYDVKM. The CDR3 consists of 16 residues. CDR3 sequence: CASSLLTGTGPFEQYF. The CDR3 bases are TGTGCCAGCAGTTTATTAACCGGGACAGGGCCGTTCGAGCAGTACTTC.

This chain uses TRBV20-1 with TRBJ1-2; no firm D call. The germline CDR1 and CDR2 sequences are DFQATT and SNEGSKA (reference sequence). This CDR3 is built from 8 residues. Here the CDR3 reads CSVYGYTF. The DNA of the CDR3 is TGCAGCGTCTATGGCTACACCTTC.

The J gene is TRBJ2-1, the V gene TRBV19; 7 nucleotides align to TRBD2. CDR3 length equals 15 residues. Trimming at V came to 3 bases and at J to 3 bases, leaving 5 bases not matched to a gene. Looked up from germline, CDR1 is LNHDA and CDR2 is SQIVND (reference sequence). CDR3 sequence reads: CASSIWEGSYNEQFF. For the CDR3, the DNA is TGTGCCAGTAGTATTTGGGAGGGCAGCTACAATGAGCAGTTCTTC.

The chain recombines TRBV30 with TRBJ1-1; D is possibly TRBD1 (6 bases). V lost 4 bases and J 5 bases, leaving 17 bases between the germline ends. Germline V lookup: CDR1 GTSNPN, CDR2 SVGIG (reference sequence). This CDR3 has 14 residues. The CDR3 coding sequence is TGTGCCTGGATTACACAGGGTTGGAAGACTGAAGCTTTCTTT. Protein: CAWITQGWKTEAFF. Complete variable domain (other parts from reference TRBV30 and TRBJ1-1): SQTIHQWPATLVQPVGSPLSLECTVEGTSNPNLYWYRQAAGRGLQLLFYSVGIGQISSEVPQNLSASRPQDRQFILSSKKLLLSDSGFYLCAWITQGWKTEAFFGQGTRLTVV.